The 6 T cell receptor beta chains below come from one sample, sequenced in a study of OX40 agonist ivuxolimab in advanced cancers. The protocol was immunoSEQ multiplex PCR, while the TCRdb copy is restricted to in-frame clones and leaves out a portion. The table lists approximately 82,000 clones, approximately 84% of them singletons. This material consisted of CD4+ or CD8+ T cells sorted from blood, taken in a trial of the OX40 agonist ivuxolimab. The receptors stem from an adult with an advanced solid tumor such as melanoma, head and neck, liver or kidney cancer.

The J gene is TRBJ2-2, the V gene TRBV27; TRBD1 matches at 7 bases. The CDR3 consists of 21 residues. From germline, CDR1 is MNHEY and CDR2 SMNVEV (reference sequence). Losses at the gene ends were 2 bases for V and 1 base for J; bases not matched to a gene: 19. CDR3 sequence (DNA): TGTGCCAGCAGTTTAGACCCCGCGCGGACAGGTATCGAAGGGAACACCGGGGAGCTGTTTTTT. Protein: CASSLDPARTGIEGNTGELFF.

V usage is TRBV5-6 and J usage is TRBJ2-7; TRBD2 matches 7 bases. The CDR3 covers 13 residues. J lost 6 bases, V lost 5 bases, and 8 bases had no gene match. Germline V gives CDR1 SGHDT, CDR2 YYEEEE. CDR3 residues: CASSLRGWFEQYF. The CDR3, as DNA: TGTGCCAGCAGTTTGCGGGGGTGGTTCGAGCAGTACTTC.

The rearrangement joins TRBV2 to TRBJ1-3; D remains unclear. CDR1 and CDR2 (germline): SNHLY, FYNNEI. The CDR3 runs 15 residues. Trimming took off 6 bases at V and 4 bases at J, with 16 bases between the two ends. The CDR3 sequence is CASRAGLSPGNTIYF. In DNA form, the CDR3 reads TGTGCCAGCAGAGCGGGTCTTTCACCGGGAAACACCATATATTTT.

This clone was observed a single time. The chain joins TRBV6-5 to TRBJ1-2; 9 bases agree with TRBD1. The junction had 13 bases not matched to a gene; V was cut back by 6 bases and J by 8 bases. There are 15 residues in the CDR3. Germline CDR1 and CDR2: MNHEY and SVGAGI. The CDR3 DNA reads TGTGCCAGCAGAGTCAGTCGGGGACAGGGATGGGGCTACACCTTC. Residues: CASRVSRGQGWGYTF.

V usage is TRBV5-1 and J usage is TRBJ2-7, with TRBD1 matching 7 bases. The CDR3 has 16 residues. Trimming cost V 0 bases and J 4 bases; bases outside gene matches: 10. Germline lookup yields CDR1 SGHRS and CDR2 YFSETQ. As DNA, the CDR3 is TGCGCCAGCAGCTTGGGGGTGCAGGGACAGAAATACGAGCAGTACTTC. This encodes CASSLGVQGQKYEQYF.

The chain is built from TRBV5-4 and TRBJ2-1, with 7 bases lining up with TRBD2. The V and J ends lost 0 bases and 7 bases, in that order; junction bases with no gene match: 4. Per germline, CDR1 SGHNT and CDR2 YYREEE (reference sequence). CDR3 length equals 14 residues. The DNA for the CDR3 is TGTGCCAGCAGCTTGGATAGCGGGTGGAATGAGCAGTTCTTC. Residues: CASSLDSGWNEQFF.